This T cell receptor beta chain is from a study of T-cell memory formation after mild COVID-19. Germline V CDR1 and CDR2: MNHNY, SVGAGI (reference sequence). Trimming cost V 6 bases and J 7 bases, with 18 bases left between them. The CDR3 contains 14 residues. Each CDR3 protein is one row after TCRdb ran MiXCR on the 5' RACE reads. The sample records a few hundred thousand distinct CDR3 sequences, 20% to 25% being singletons. Source material: PBMCs or a T cell subset sorted from them (not recorded which). The rearrangement uses TRBV6-6 and TRBJ1-1; D is unresolved. This TCR came from an adult woman who had mild COVID-19 (a few samples of this study predate the infection). Cell type and time point are not known. CDR3 sequence: CASSYRSRENEAFF. In nucleotides, the CDR3 is TGTGCCAGCAGCTACCGTTCGAGGGAAAATGAAGCTTTCTTT.